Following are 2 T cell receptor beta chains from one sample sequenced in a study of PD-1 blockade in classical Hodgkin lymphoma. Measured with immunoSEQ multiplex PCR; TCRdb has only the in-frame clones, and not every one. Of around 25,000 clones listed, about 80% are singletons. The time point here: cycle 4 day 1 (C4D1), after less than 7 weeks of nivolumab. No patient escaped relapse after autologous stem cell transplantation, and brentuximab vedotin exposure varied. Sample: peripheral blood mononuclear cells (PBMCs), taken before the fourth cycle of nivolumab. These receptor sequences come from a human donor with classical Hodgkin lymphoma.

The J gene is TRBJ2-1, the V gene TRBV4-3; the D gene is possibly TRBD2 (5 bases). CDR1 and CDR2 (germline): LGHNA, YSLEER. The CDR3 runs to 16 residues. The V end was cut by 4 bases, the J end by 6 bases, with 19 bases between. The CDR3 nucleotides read TGCGCCAGCAGCCCCTCGGGATTCCCTAAGAGCAATGAGCAGTTCTTC. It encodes CASSPSGFPKSNEQFF.

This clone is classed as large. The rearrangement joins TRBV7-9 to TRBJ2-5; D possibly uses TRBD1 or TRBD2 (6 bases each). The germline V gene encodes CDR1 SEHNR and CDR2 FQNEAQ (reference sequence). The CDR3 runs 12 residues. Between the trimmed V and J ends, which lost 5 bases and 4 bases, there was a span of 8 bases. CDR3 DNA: TGTGCCAGCAGCGGGGGGCGAGAGACCCAGTACTTC. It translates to CASSGGRETQYF.